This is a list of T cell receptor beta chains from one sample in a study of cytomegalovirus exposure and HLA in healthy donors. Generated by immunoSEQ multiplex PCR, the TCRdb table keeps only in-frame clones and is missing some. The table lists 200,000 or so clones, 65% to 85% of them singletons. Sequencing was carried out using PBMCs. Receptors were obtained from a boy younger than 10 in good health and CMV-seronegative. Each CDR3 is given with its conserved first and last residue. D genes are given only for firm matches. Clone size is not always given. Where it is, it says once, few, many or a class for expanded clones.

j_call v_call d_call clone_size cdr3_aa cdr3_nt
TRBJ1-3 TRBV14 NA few CASSQVSIRDSGNTIYF TGTGCCAGCAGCCAAGTCTCTATTCGCGACTCTGGAAACACCATATATTTT
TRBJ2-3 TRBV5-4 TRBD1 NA CASSSVDGTGTNTQYF TGTGCCAGCAGCTCGGTCGACGGGACAGGGACAAATACGCAGTATTTT
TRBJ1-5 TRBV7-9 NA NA CASSPGVGAIGQPQHF TGTGCCAGCAGTCCCGGGGTGGGGGCAATTGGACAGCCCCAGCATTTT
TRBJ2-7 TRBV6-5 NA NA CASSYSRTYEQYF TGTGCCAGCAGTTACTCGAGAACCTACGAGCAGTACTTC
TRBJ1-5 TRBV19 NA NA CASSIAPDSYSNQPQHF TGTGCCAGTAGTATAGCCCCCGACAGCTATAGCAATCAGCCCCAGCATTTT
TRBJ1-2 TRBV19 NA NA CASRGRGYGYTF TGTGCCAGTAGAGGCAGGGGCTATGGCTACACCTTC
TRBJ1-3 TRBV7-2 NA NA CASSLAGDSGNTIYF TGTGCCAGCAGCTTAGCAGGGGACTCTGGAAACACCATATATTTT
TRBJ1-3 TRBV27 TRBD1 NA CASRPTGAHTIYF TGTGCCAGCCGACCGACAGGGGCACACACCATATATTTT
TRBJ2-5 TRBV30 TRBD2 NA CAWSVAAGGTETQYF TGTGCCTGGAGTGTGGCAGCGGGGGGCACGGAGACCCAGTACTTC
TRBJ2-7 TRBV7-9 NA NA CASSSPGVDEDF TGTGCCAGCAGCTCCCCTGGAGTTGACGAGGACTTC
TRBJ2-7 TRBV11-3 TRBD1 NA CASSSGTGLSYEQYF TGTGCCAGCAGTTCCGGGACAGGGCTATCCTACGAGCAGTACTTC
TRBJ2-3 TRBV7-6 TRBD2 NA CASSSAGGPLRDTQYF TGTGCCAGCAGCTCCGCGGGGGGGCCACTCAGGGATACGCAGTATTTT
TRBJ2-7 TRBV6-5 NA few CASSYSRRATSEQYF TGTGCCAGCAGTTACTCCCGCAGGGCGACATCCGAGCAGTACTTC
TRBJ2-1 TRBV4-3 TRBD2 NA CASSQDRRGLARDNEQFF TGCGCCAGCAGCCAAGACCGGAGAGGACTAGCCCGAGACAATGAGCAGTTCTTC
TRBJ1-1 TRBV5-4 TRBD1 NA CASSPTGRLRWTEAFF TGTGCCAGCAGCCCGACAGGGAGGTTACGGTGGACTGAAGCTTTCTTT
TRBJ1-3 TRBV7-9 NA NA CASRRERGADGNTIYF TGTGCCAGCCGCCGCGAGCGGGGGGCAGATGGAAACACCATATATTTT
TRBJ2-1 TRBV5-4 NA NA CASSLDLTGGSGAEQFF TGTGCCAGCAGCTTGGATTTGACAGGTGGTTCAGGTGCTGAGCAGTTCTTC
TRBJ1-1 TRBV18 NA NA CASSPRMTDTEAFF TGTGCCAGCTCACCACGGATGACAGACACTGAAGCTTTCTTT
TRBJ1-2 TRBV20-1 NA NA CSARGAYGYTF TGCAGTGCTAGAGGGGCCTATGGCTACACCTTC
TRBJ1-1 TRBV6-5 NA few CASGLLGAFF TGTGCCAGCGGACTTCTAGGGGCTTTCTTT
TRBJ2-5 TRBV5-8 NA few CASSEEGLQETQYF TGTGCCAGCAGCGAGGAGGGGCTCCAAGAGACCCAGTACTTC
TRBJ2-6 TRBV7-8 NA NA CASSPHSSGANVLTF TGTGCCAGCAGCCCTCACAGCTCTGGGGCCAACGTCCTGACTTTC
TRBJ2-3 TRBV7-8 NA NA CASSPGTFSDTQYF TGTGCCAGCAGCCCTGGGACTTTTAGCGATACGCAGTATTTT
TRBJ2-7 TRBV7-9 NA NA CASSRQNYEQYF TGTGCCAGCAGCCGACAGAATTACGAGCAGTACTTC
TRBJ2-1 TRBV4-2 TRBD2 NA CASSQDREGYNEQFF TGTGCCAGCAGCCAAGACAGGGAGGGCTACAATGAGCAGTTCTTC
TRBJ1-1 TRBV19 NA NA CASSIIPNTEAFF TGTGCCAGTAGTATCATCCCGAACACTGAAGCTTTCTTT
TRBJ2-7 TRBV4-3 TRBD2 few CASSQDPPSSGGTYEQYF TGCGCCAGCAGCCAAGACCCCCCTTCTAGCGGGGGGACCTACGAGCAGTACTTC
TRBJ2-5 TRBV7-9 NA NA CASSAPLGEETQYF TGTGCCAGCAGCGCCCCTCTGGGCGAAGAGACCCAGTACTTC
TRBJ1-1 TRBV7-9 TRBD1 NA CASSFGTGVNTEAFF TGTGCCAGCAGCTTTGGGACAGGGGTGAACACTGAAGCTTTCTTT
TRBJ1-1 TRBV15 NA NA CATSRDPRGAAEAFF TGTGCCACCAGCAGAGACCCTCGGGGGGCGGCTGAAGCTTTCTTT
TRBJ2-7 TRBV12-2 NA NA CASRVVITPQTDRSYEQYF TGTGCAAGTCGGGTCGTCATCACACCTCAGACAGACCGTTCCTACGAGCAGTACTTC
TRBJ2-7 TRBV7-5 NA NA CARSLGSGQGICEQYF TGTGCCAGAAGCTTAGGTTCGGGACAGGGTATCTGCGAGCAGTACTTC
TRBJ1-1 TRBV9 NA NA CASSLRTEPNTEAFF TGTGCCAGCAGCTTACGGACTGAACCGAACACTGAAGCTTTCTTT
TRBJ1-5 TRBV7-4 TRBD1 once CASSWDRGDQPQHF TGTGCCAGCAGCTGGGACAGGGGTGATCAGCCCCAGCATTTT
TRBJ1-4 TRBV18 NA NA CASSPSGNEKLFF TGTGCCAGCTCACCCTCAGGGAATGAAAAACTGTTTTTT
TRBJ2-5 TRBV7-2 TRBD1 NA CASRPPATGVETQYF TGTGCCAGCAGACCCCCCGCGACAGGGGTGGAGACCCAGTACTTC
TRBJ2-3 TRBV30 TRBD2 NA CAWSGGRGGPDTQYF TGTGCCTGGAGTGGGGGTCGGGGGGGCCCAGATACGCAGTATTTT
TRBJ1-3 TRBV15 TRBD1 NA CATSSRQGPLDTIYF TGTGCCACCAGCAGCCGACAGGGGCCTTTAGACACCATATATTTT
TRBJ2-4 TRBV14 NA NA CASSQGGDGNIQYF TGTGCCAGCAGCCAAGGCGGGGATGGAAACATTCAGTACTTC
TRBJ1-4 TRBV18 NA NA CASSPWAPATNEKLFF TGTGCCAGCTCTCCCTGGGCCCCAGCAACTAATGAAAAACTGTTTTTT
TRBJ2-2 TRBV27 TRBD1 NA CASSPITDRGPGELFF TGTGCCAGCAGTCCGATTACCGACAGGGGGCCTGGGGAGCTGTTTTTT
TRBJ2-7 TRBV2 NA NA CASSSSPSSYEQYF TGTGCCAGCAGTTCCAGCCCTAGCTCCTACGAGCAGTACTTC
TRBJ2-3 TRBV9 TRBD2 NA CASSVGLAGGRDTQYF TGTGCCAGCAGCGTTGGACTAGCGGGGGGTAGAGATACGCAGTATTTT
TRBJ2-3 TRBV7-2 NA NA CASSLARSSTDTQYF TGTGCCAGCAGCTTAGCCCGTTCTAGCACAGATACGCAGTATTTT
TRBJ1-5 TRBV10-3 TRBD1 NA CAIMTGLGQPQHF TGTGCCATCATGACAGGGTTAGGTCAGCCCCAGCATTTT
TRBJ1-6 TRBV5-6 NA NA CASTRTQGTYNSPLHF TGTGCCAGCACCCGAACACAGGGAACCTATAATTCACCCCTCCACTTT
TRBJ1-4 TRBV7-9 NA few CSSSFGARTNEKLFF TGTTCCAGCAGCTTTGGGGCGCGGACTAATGAAAAACTGTTTTTT
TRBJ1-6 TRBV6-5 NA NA CASSHRSKVSPLHF TGTGCCAGCAGTCACAGGTCGAAAGTTTCACCCCTCCACTTT
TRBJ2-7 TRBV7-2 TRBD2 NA CASRTTSDGLEQYF TGTGCCAGCAGGACGACTAGCGACGGTCTCGAGCAGTACTTC
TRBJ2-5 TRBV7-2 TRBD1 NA CASSPPGQGETQYF TGTGCCAGCAGCCCCCCGGGACAGGGGGAGACCCAGTACTTC
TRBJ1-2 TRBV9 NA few CASSVLRGGKDGYTF TGTGCCAGCAGCGTACTAAGGGGAGGGAAAGATGGCTACACCTTC
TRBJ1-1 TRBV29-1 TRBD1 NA CSVGNGQGTEAFF TGCAGCGTTGGAAATGGACAGGGCACTGAAGCTTTCTTT
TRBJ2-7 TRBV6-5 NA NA CASSYGGHTYEQYF TGTGCCAGCAGTTACGGGGGACATACCTACGAGCAGTACTTC
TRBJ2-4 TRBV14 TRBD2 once CASSPSGTSVNIQYF TGTGCCAGCAGCCCCTCCGGGACTAGCGTGAACATTCAGTACTTC
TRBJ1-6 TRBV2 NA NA CAMLGRADRYNSPLHF TGTGCCATGCTCGGGAGGGCAGACCGTTATAATTCACCCCTCCACTTT